In this sample, the clone carrying this T cell receptor (beta chain) turned up many times. As yet, its antigen is unknown. The data originate from a study of T-cell memory formation after mild COVID-19. Whole-study findings and limits: CD4+ clones that contracted lay mainly in CM and EM; CD8+ ones lay in EMRA.

The V end was cut by 7 bases, the J end by 4 bases, with 13 bases between. This CDR3 is built from 14 residues. CDR1 and CDR2 from the germline V gene are MGHRA and YSYEKL. TCRdb used MiXCR to reprocess the 5' RACE reads, holding one entry per CDR3 protein. Of 190,000 or so distinct CDR3 sequences in the sample, under 30% are singletons; the top ten hold more than 9.5%. The clonotype originates from an adult woman who had mild COVID-19 (a few samples of this study predate the infection). Cell type and time point are not known. V and J are TRBV4-1 and TRBJ2-2; tentative D call: TRBD1 (6 bases). Sequences were obtained from PBMCs or a T cell subset sorted from them (not recorded which). Here the CDR3 DNA reads TGCGCCAGCACTTCAGGGACACTCACCGGGGAGCTGTTTTTT. This gives the protein CASTSGTLTGELFF.